Following are 20 T cell receptor beta chains from one sample sequenced in a study of blood T cells in healthy people across ages. The use of a sample-barcoded 5' primer and a J-beta primer mix characterized a second PCR of roughly 7 to 11 cycles. TCRdb recomputed calls from the 5' RACE reads with MiXCR, one row per CDR3 protein. The sample lists fewer than 2,000,000 distinct CDR3 sequences; roughly two fifths were seen once. Sequencing input: blood. The receptor source for this set is a human donor in good health.

Details on this clonotype: Without the conserved terminal phenylalanine or tryptophan, this CDR3 likely stems from a read error. J is TRBJ2-3 and V is TRBV5-5, with TRBD1 matching 11 bases. In germline, CDR1 is SGHKS, CDR2 YYEKEE (reference sequence). V was pared by 4 bases and J by 4 bases, with 8 bases of the junction left unmatched. CDR3 length equals 16 residues. CDR3 in DNA: TGTGCCAGCAGCATACCGGACAGGGGGCGCGCAGATACGCAGTATTGT. Amino acid sequence: CASSIPDRGRADTQYC.

This sequence joins TRBV4-1 and TRBJ1-2; perhaps TRBD1 as D (6 bases). The V end was cut by 3 bases, the J end by 7 bases, with 21 bases between. The CDR3 runs 16 residues. Germline CDR1 MGHRA, CDR2 YSYEKL. In DNA form, the CDR3 reads TGCGCCAGCAGCCACTTCTCGGGAACCAGGGGATCTGGCTACACCTTC. This codes for CASSHFSGTRGSGYTF.

This clonotype was counted only a few times. The junction and the germline gene differ at one end; a read error may be behind it. The chain has TRBV4-2 and TRBJ2-5, with TRBD2 identical over 9 bases. The germline CDR1 and CDR2 sequences are LGHNA and YNFKEQ. This CDR3 has 18 amino acids. In DNA, the CDR3 is TGCGCCAGCAGCCAAGTATGGGCTAGCGGGGACAGACAAGAGACCCAGTACTTC. This translates into CASSQVWASGDRQETQYF.

This chain links TRBV7-2 with TRBJ2-1, with D possibly being TRBD1 (6 bases). Per germline, CDR1 SGHTA and CDR2 FQGNSA. CDR3 length: 14 residues. The ends were cut back, 6 bases at V and 5 bases at J, with 14 bases in the middle. The CDR3 DNA is TGTGCCAGCAGGGGGTGGACAGAAAACAATGAGCAGTTCTTC. Amino acid sequence: CASRGWTENNEQFF.

The chain has TRBV20-1 and TRBJ1-2; TRBD1 matches at 7 bases. With V trimmed by 3 bases and J by 6 bases, 7 bases remained unmatched. The germline V gene encodes CDR1 DFQATT and CDR2 SNEGSKA (reference sequence). This CDR3 has 13 amino acids. The CDR3 sequence is CSARVYRGNGYTF. The CDR3 DNA reads as TGCAGTGCTAGGGTGTACAGGGGCAATGGCTACACCTTC.

This sequence joins TRBV20-1 and TRBJ1-2; D ambiguous. The CDR3 is made up of 12 amino acids. Trimming took 1 base from V and 13 from J, leaving 16 bases between them. Germline V gene data show CDR1 as DFQATT and CDR2 as SNEGSKA (reference sequence). This CDR3 reads CSARGTNGRRTF. The CDR3 nucleotides read TGCAGTGCTAGAGGGACTAATGGTCGGCGCACCTTC.

This chain connects TRBV10-3 to TRBJ1-2; D unclear. Trimming pared 3 bases from V and 3 bases from J, leaving 8 bases between. Germline V gives CDR1 ENHRY, CDR2 SYGVKD. The CDR3 extends over 13 amino acids. DNA for the CDR3: TGTGCCATCAGTGAAAACACGGACTATGGCTACACCTTC. This gives the protein CAISENTDYGYTF.

V usage is TRBV5-6 and J usage is TRBJ2-5; D may be TRBD2 (7 bases). Germline CDR1 SGHDT, CDR2 YYEEEE. The CDR3 totals 18 residues. The V and J ends lost 4 bases and 1 base respectively, with 23 bases between them. DNA of the CDR3: TGTGCCAGCAGCCTGCCCTCGGGGGCTAGCGGACCCCAAGAGACCCAGTACTTC. Protein: CASSLPSGASGPQETQYF. Combining the CDR3 with reference TRBV5-6 and TRBJ2-5 gives the whole variable domain DAGVTQSPTHLIKTRGQQVTLRCSPKSGHDTVSWYQQALGQGPQFIFQYYEEEERQRGNFPDRFSGHQFPNYSSELNVNALLLGDSALYLCASSLPSGASGPQETQYFGPGTRLLVL.

A few counts support this clonotype. This sequence joins TRBV5-5 and TRBJ2-5, with TRBD2 identical over 10 bases. V shed 4 bases, J shed 5 bases, and the junction held 11 bases outside the gene matches. The germline V gene encodes CDR1 SGHKS and CDR2 YYEKEE (reference sequence). The CDR3 covers 16 residues. CDR3 DNA sequence: TGTGCCAGCAGCGGCTACAGCGGGGGGGCTCGGGAGACCCAGTACTTC. Protein: CASSGYSGGARETQYF.

Remarks on this clonotype: Without the conserved terminal phenylalanine or tryptophan, this CDR3 likely stems from a read error. The V call is TRBV6-6, the J call TRBJ1-1, with D tentatively TRBD1 (5 bases). V dropped 7 bases and J dropped 1 base, with 10 bases sitting between them. The length of the CDR3 is 13 residues. Per germline, CDR1 MNHNY and CDR2 SVGAGI (reference sequence). The CDR3 spells CASTGRRNTEAFY. The CDR3 nucleotides are TGTGCCAGCACGGGACGCCGGAACACTGAAGCTTTCTAT.

This rearrangement joins TRBV21-1 to TRBJ2-1. TRBV21-1 has pseudogene status. CDR3 length: 16 amino acids. CDR3 sequence: CASSKSGRSSYNEQFF. The DNA for the CDR3 is TGTGCCAGCAGCAAAAGTGGGCGGAGTTCCTACAATGAGCAGTTCTTC.

The CDR3 loop reads CASSHRPGSNYGYTF. CDR3 DNA sequence: TGTGCCAGCAGTCACAGACCCGGGTCCAACTATGGCTACACCTTC. The chain is built from TRBV28 and TRBJ1-2; D not resolved. This CDR3 region has 15 residues. Per germline, CDR1 MDHEN and CDR2 SYDVKM. Trimming cost V 5 bases and J 2 bases, with 15 bases left between them.

The V gene is TRBV5-5, the J gene TRBJ1-4; D unclear. The CDR3 spans 14 residues. Germline assignment: CDR1 SGHKS and CDR2 YYEKEE (reference sequence). V lost 4 bases, J lost 7 bases, and 14 bases lay in between. The CDR3 region is CASSPSSGIEKLFF. Written as DNA, the CDR3 is TGTGCCAGCAGCCCCTCGTCGGGGATTGAAAAACTGTTTTTT.

The chain combines TRBV29-1 with TRBJ1-1; D perhaps matches TRBD1 (6 bases). The CDR3 runs 13 residues. Germline lookup yields CDR1 SQVTM and CDR2 ANQGSEA. Trimming pared 5 bases from V and 8 bases from J, leaving 18 bases between. The CDR3 DNA reads TGCAGCGTTCTAGGAGAGCGGAGGGGGGAAGCTTTCTTT. Translation: CSVLGERRGEAFF.

This clonotype was counted many times. The chain couples TRBV4-3 to TRBJ2-3, with TRBD2 identical over 10 bases. Germline trimming cut 1 base from V and 6 bases from J; bases unmatched to any gene: 19. Per germline, CDR1 LGHNA and CDR2 YSLEER. The CDR3 extends over 20 amino acids. This CDR3 reads CASSQALTTGLAGEGDTQYF. DNA for the CDR3: TGCGCCAGCAGCCAAGCCCTTACCACGGGGCTAGCGGGGGAGGGTGATACGCAGTATTTT.

The V call is TRBV20-1, the J call TRBJ2-7; TRBD1 aligns across 9 bases. CDR1 DFQATT and CDR2 SNEGSKA come from the germline V gene (reference sequence). The CDR3 consists of 14 residues. The V segment lost 0 bases and the J segment 4 bases; nucleotides outside the gene matches: 4. CDR3 coding DNA: TGCAGTGCTAGAGATGTACAGGGGGCTTACGAGCAGTACTTC. As protein: CSARDVQGAYEQYF.

Comment on this clonotype: A read error is likely, as this CDR3 ends without the conserved phenylalanine or tryptophan. CDR3 sequence reads: CSAGAGGTDTQYV. DNA for the CDR3: TGCAGCGCTGGGGCCGGGGGCACAGATACGCAGTATGTT. This sequence joins TRBV29-1 and TRBJ2-3, with D perhaps TRBD1 or TRBD2 (5 bases each). V gave up 7 bases and J gave up 1 base, with 12 bases separating them. There are 13 residues in the CDR3. Germline assignment: CDR1 SQVTM and CDR2 ANQGSEA.

This clonotype turned up a few times. The chain links TRBV10-3 to TRBJ2-7, with D maybe TRBD1 (6 bases). The CDR3 runs 14 residues. V was trimmed by 6 bases and J by 0 bases, leaving 12 bases between them. CDR1 and CDR2 (germline): ENHRY, SYGVKD. CDR3 sequence (DNA): TGTGCCATCAGAAGAGACAGGACCTCCTACGAGCAGTACTTC. Amino acids: CAIRRDRTSYEQYF.

This clonotype was observed a handful of times. This chain connects TRBV4-2 to TRBJ1-1; maybe TRBD1 (5 bases). The germline V gene has CDR1 LGHNA and CDR2 YNFKEQ. Trimming shortened V by 0 bases and J by 4 bases, and 12 bases separated the two germline ends. This CDR3 is 15 amino acids long. The CDR3 spells CASSQEAGGGTEAFF. The CDR3 DNA follows: TGTGCCAGCAGCCAAGAAGCGGGGGGGGGCACTGAAGCTTTCTTT.

The chain has TRBV7-2 and TRBJ2-1; the D gene is possibly TRBD2 (5 bases). TRBJ2-7 matches the DNA end more closely, so the J call is doubtful. CDR3 length: 16 residues. CDR1 is SGHTA and CDR2 is FQGNSA in the germline V gene. CDR3: CASGSKAGGSYNEQYF. The CDR3, as DNA: TGTGCCAGCGGATCCAAGGCGGGCGGGTCCTACAATGAGCAGTACTTC.